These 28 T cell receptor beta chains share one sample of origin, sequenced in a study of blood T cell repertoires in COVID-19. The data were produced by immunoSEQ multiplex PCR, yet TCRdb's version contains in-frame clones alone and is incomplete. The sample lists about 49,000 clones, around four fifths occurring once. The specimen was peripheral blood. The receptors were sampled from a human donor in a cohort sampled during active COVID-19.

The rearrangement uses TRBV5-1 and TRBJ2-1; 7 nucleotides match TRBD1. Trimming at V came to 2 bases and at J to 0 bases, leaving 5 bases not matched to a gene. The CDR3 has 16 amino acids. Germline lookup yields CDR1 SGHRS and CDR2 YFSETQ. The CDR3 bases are TGCGCCAGCAGCTTACTCCGGGACAGCTCCTACAATGAGCAGTTCTTC. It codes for CASSLLRDSSYNEQFF.

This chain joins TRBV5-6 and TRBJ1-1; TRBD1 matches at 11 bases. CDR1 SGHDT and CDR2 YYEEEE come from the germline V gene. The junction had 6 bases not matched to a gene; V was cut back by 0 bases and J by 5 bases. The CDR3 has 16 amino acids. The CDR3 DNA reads TGTGCCAGCAGCTTGGCCGGACAGGGGGCTGGTACTGAAGCTTTCTTT. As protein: CASSLAGQGAGTEAFF.

The CDR3: CASSYSAGGSYEQYF. CDR3 in DNA: TGTGCCAGCAGTTACTCGGCGGGGGGCTCCTACGAGCAGTACTTC. V gene TRBV6-2 or TRBV6-3 combines with J gene TRBJ2-7; TRBD2 matches at 8 bases. The CDR3 covers 15 residues. J was trimmed by 0 bases and V by 0 bases; bases with no gene match: 1. CDR1 is MNHEY, CDR2 SVGEGT, per germline.

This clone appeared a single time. CDR3 DNA sequence: TGTGCCAGCAGCATCCGGGAGTACTCCTACAATGAGCAGTTCTTC. As protein: CASSIREYSYNEQFF. The chain has TRBV9 and TRBJ2-1; the D gene is possibly TRBD2 (6 bases). The germline gives CDR1 SGDLS, CDR2 YYNGEE. This CDR3 has 15 residues. V lost 4 bases to trimming and J lost 0 bases, with 11 bases between them.

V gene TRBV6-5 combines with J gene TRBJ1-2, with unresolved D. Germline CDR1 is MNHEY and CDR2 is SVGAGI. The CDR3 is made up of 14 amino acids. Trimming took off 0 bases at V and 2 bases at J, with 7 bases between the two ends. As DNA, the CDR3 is TGTGCCAGCAGTTACTCGAGGCGGAACTATGGCTACACCTTC. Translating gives CASSYSRRNYGYTF.

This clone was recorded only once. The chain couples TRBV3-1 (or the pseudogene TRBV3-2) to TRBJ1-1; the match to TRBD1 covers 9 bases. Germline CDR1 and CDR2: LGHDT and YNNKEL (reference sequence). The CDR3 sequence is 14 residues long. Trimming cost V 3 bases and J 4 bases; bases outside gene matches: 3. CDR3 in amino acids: CASSQGQGFTEAFF. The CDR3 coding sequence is TGTGCCAGCAGCCAGGGACAGGGATTCACTGAAGCTTTCTTT.

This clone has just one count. CDR3 loop: CASSVNTLPAGETQYF. CDR3 nucleotide sequence: TGTGCCAGCAGCGTAAATACGCTGCCAGCGGGGGAGACCCAGTACTTC. The chain links TRBV9 to TRBJ2-5; 7 positions agree with TRBD2. The CDR3 extends over 16 amino acids. Looked up from germline, CDR1 is SGDLS and CDR2 is YYNGEE. Trimming at V came to 1 base and at J to 5 bases, leaving 11 bases not matched to a gene.

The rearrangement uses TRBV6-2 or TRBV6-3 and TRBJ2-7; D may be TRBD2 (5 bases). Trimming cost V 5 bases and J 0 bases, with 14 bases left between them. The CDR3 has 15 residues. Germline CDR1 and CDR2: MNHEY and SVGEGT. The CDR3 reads CASSTGLESSYEQYF. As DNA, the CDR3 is TGTGCCAGCAGTACTGGACTGGAGAGCTCCTACGAGCAGTACTTC.

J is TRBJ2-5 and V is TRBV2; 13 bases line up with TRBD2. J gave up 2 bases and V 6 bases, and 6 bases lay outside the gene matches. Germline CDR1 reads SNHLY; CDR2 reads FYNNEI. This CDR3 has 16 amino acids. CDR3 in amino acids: CASSGLAGDQQETQYF. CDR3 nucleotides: TGTGCCAGCAGCGGACTAGCGGGGGATCAACAAGAGACCCAGTACTTC.

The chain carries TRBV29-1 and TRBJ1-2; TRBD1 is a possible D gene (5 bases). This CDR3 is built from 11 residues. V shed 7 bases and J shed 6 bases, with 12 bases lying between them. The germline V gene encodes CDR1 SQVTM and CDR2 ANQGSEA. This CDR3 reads CSENGGDGYTF. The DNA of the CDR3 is TGCAGCGAGAATGGGGGGGATGGCTACACCTTC.

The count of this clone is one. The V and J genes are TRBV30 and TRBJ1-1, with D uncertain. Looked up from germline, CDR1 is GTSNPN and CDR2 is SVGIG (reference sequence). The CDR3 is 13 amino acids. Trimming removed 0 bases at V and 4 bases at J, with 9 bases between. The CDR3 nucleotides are TGTGCCTGGAGTGTAATTACCGGCACTGAAGCTTTCTTT. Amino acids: CAWSVITGTEAFF.

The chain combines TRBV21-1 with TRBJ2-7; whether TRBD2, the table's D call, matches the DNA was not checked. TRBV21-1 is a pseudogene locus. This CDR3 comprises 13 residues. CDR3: CASSGQGGSEQYF. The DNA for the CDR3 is TGTGCCAGCAGCGGCCAGGGAGGGAGCGAGCAGTACTTC.

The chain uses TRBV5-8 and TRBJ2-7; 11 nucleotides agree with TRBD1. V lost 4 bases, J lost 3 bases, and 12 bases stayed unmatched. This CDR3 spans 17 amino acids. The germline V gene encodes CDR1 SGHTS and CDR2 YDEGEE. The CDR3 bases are TGTGCCAGCAGCCCGTGGACAGGGGGCGGTTCCTTCTACGAGCAGTACTTC. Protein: CASSPWTGGGSFYEQYF.

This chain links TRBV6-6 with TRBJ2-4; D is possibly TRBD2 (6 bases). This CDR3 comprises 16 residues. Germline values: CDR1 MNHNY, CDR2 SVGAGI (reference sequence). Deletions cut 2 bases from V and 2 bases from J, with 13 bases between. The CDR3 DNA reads TGTGCCAGCAGTTACGGGGATAGCGGCACCAAAAACATTCAGTACTTC. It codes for CASSYGDSGTKNIQYF.

The DNA for the CDR3 is TGTGCCAGCAGTTCACTGAGGGGGTCTAGCAATCAGCCCCAGCATTTT. Encoded protein: CASSSLRGSSNQPQHF. The gene calls are TRBV27 and TRBJ1-5; a possible D gene is TRBD1 (6 bases). Germline CDR1 and CDR2: MNHEY and SMNVEV (reference sequence). The CDR3 extends over 16 amino acids. Trimming removed 4 bases at V and 0 bases at J, with 13 bases between.

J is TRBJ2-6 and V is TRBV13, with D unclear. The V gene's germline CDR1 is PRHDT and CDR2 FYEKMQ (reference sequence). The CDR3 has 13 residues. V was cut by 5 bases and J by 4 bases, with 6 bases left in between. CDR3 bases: TGTGCCAGCAGCCTGAGGGGGGCCAACGTCCTGACTTTC. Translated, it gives CASSLRGANVLTF.

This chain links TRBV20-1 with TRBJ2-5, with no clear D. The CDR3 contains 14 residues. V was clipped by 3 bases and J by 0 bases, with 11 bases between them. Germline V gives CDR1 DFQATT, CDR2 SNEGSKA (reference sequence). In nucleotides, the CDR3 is TGCAGTGCTAGTCCCCCCTCGGACCAAGAGACCCAGTACTTC. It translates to CSASPPSDQETQYF.

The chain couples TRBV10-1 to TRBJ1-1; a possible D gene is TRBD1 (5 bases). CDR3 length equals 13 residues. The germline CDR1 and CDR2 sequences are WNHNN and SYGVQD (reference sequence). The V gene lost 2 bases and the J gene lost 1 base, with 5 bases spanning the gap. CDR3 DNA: TGCGCCAGCAGTGAGGACAGGAACACTGAAGCTTTCTTT. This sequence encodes CASSEDRNTEAFF.

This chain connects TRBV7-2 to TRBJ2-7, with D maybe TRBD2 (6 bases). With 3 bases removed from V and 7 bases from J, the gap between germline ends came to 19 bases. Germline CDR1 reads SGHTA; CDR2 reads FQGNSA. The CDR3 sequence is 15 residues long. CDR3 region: CASSFITTGTLEQYF. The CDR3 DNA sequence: TGTGCCAGCAGCTTTATAACTACCGGGACTCTTGAGCAGTACTTC.

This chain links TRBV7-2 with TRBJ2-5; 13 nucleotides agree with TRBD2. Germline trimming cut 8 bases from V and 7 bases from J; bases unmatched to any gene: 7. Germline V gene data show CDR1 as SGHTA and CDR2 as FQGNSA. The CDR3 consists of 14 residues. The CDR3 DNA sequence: TGTGCCAGCGGCGGACTAGCGGGGGTGGGGACCCAGTACTTC. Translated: CASGGLAGVGTQYF.

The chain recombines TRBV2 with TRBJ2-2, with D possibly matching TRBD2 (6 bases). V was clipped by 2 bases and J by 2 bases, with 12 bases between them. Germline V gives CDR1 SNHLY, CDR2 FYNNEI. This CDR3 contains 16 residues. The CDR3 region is CASSERDSINTGELFF. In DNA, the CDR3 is TGTGCCAGCAGTGAAAGGGACTCCATCAACACCGGGGAGCTGTTTTTT.

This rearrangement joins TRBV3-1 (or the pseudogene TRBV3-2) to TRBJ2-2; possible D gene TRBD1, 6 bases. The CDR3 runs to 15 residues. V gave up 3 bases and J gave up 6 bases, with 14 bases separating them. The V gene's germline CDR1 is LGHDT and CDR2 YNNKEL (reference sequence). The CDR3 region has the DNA TGTGCCAGCAGCCACTATTCAGGGGTGCCCGGGGAGCTGTTTTTT. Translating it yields CASSHYSGVPGELFF.

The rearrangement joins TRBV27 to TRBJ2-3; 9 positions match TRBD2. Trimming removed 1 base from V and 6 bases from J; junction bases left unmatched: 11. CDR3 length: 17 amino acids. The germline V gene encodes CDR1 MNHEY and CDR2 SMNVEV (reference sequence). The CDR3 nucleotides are TGTGCCAGCAGTTTATGGTTTGGCGGGGGGGCTTTGGATACGCAGTATTTT. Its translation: CASSLWFGGGALDTQYF.

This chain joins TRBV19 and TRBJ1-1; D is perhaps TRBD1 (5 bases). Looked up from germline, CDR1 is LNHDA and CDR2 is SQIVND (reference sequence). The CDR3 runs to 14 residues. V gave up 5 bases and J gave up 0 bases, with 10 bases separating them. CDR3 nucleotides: TGTGCCAGTAGTCTAAGGGGAATGAACACTGAAGCTTTCTTT. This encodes CASSLRGMNTEAFF.

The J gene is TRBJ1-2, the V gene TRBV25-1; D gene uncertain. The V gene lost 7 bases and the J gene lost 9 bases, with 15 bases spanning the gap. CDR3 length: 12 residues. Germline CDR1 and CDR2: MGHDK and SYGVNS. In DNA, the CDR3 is TGTGCCAGCATGAACCGACTGGAAAGCTACACCTTC. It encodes CASMNRLESYTF.

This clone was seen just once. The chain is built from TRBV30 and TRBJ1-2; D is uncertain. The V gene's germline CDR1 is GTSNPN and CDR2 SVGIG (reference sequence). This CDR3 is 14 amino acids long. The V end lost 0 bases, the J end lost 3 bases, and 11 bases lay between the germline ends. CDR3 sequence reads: CAWSVGRRDYGYTF. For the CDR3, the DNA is TGTGCCTGGAGTGTGGGTAGGAGGGACTATGGCTACACCTTC.

The chain's CDR3 is CARSLDRGPTDTQYF. CDR3 DNA: TGTGCCAGAAGCCTGGACAGGGGACCCACAGATACGCAGTATTTT. The chain is built from TRBV7-5 and TRBJ2-3; the D call of TRBD1 is as the table states it, not checked on the DNA. TRBV7-5 is reported as a pseudogene. The CDR3 sequence is 15 residues long.

The CDR3 bases are TGTGCCAGCAGAGCCGGGACAGGCATCTACGAGCAGTACTTC. Protein: CASRAGTGIYEQYF. The chain links TRBV28 to TRBJ2-7, with 8 bases matching TRBD1. V dropped 6 bases and J dropped 3; count of bases not matched to a gene: 7. This CDR3 contains 14 residues. Germline V lookup: CDR1 MDHEN, CDR2 SYDVKM.